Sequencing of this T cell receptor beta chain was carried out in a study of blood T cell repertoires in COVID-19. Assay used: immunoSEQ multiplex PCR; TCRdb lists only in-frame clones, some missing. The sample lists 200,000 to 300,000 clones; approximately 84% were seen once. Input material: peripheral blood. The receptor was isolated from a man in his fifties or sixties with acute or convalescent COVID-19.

Here the CDR3 reads CASSLAASSTDTQYF. In DNA form, the CDR3 reads TGTGCCAGCAGCTTAGCGGCTTCTAGCACAGATACGCAGTATTTT. J is TRBJ2-3 and V is TRBV7-3; D gene uncertain. The CDR3 consists of 15 residues. Germline V gene lookup returns CDR1 SGHTA and CDR2 FQGTGA. Deletions cut 2 bases from V and 0 bases from J, with 9 bases between.